This entry lists 2 T cell receptor beta chains sequenced from one sample in a study of shared clonotypes between healthy human individuals. Naive CD8 cells were CD45RO-negative, positively selected for CCR7, excluding terminally differentiated effector memory CD45RA+ cells. The data were produced by immunoSEQ multiplex PCR, yet TCRdb's version contains in-frame clones alone and is incomplete. The sample includes a few hundred thousand clones, roughly 95% of them seen just once. Input material: naive CD8+ T cells sorted from blood. All receptors come from a young woman in good health.

CDR3 sequence (DNA): TGCGCCAGCAGCCATCCCTCTAGCGGGAGGAGCCGCGAGACCCAGTACTTC. It is translated as CASSHPSSGRSRETQYF. The rearrangement links TRBV4-1 to TRBJ2-5, with 11 bases aligning to TRBD2. Germline V gene lookup returns CDR1 MGHRA and CDR2 YSYEKL. The CDR3 totals 17 residues. V dropped 3 bases and J dropped 5; count of bases not matched to a gene: 11.

This sequence joins TRBV20-1 and TRBJ2-5, with a possible D match to TRBD2 (6 bases). The J call may be mistaken, given a closer DNA end match to TRBJ2-7. The CDR3 has 11 amino acids. CDR1 is DFQATT and CDR2 is SNEGSKA in the germline V gene (reference sequence). In nucleotides, the CDR3 is TGCAGTGCTACTACTAGCAACGAGCAGTACTTC. Amino acid sequence: CSATTSNEQYF.